This entry features one T cell receptor beta chain sequence. Its target is not known. The study ran its PCR with 60 Vbeta and 13 Jbeta primers. As originally analysed: There were around 80 million unique TCR beta chains by a later count, and about 11 million of them were shared. Produced via immunoSEQ multiplex PCR; TCRdb's table is partial and in-frame only. That table is the source of V, J and clone size, and D and trimming were worked out from the DNA. The sample has nearly 200,000 clones, roughly four fifths seen once. Each donor was healthy, and each was a bone marrow donor. The entry originates in a study of cytomegalovirus exposure and HLA in healthy donors. Findings and limits, study-wide: Presence/absence analyses assumed roughly uniform sequencing depth across donors.

This CDR3 is 12 amino acids long. The germline V gene encodes CDR1 MDHEN and CDR2 SYDVKM. This chain connects TRBV28 to TRBJ1-5; TRBD1 matches at 11 bases. The sequencing input was PBMCs. This sequence was found in a woman between 45 and 60 years old in good health and CMV-seropositive. The CDR3 DNA is TGTGCAGGACAGGGGGCGAATCAGCCCCAGCATTTT. It specifies CAGQGANQPQHF.